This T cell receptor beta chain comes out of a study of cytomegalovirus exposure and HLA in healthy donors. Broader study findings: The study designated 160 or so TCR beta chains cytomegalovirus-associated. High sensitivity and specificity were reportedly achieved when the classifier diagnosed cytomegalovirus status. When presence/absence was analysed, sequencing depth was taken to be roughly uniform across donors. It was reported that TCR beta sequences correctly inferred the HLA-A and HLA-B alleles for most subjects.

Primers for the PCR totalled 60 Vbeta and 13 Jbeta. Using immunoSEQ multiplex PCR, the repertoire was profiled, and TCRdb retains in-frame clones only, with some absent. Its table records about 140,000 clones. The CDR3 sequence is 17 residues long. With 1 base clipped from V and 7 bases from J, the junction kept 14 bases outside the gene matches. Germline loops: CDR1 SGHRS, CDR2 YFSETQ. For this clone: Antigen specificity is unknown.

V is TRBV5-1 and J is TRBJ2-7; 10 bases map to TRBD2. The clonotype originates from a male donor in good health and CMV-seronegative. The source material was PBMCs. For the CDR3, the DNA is TGCGCCAGCAGCTTGTGGCCTGGGGCTAGCGGGAGTAGGGAGCAGTACTTC. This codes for CASSLWPGASGSREQYF.